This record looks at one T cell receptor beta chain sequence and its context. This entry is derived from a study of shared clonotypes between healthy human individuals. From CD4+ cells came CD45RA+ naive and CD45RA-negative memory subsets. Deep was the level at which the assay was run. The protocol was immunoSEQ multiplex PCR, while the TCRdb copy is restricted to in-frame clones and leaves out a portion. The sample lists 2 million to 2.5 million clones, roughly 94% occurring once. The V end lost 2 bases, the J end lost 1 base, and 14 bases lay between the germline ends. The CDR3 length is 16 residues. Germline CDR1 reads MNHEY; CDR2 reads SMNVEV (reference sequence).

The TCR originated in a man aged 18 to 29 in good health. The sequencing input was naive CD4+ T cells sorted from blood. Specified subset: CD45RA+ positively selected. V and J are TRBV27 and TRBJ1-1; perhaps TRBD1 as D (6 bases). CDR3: CASSLIPTGQNTEAFF. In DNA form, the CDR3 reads TGTGCCAGCAGTTTAATTCCGACAGGCCAGAACACTGAAGCTTTCTTT.